The next 9 T cell receptor beta chains were all read from a single sample in a study of T cells in Graves' hyperthyroidism and ophthalmopathy. What was amplified from RNA transcripts were TCR beta CDR3 regions. TCR CDR3 regions were first amplified by RT-PCR with HTBI primers. TCRdb ran MiXCR on the multiplex PCR reads and lists one entry per CDR3 protein. This table has under 450,000 distinct CDR3 sequences, about 17% appearing once. Sequenced material: blood. The receptors shown here come from a woman aged 25 to 39 with Graves' hyperthyroidism that later progressed to Graves' ophthalmopathy.

This clonotype was counted at least ten times. The gene calls are TRBV30 and TRBJ2-3; either TRBD1 or TRBD2 may fit D (5 bases each). This CDR3 is 11 amino acids long. V shed 5 bases and J shed 5 bases, with 8 bases lying between them. Germline-derived CDR1 and CDR2 are GTSNPN and SVGIG (reference sequence). CDR3 amino acids: CAWVRGDTQYF. Here the CDR3 DNA reads TGTGCCTGGGTGAGGGGAGATACGCAGTATTTT.

In this sample, this clonotype turned up a few times. As DNA, the CDR3 is TGCAGTGCTAGAGATATTGGCAGCGGTACGGGCGAGCAGTACTTC. Translated: CSARDIGSGTGEQYF. The rearrangement joins TRBV20-1 to TRBJ2-7; TRBD2 might be the D (5 bases). Trimming took off 0 bases at V and 6 bases at J, with 18 bases between the two ends. CDR3 length: 15 residues. Germline CDR1 reads DFQATT; CDR2 reads SNEGSKA (reference sequence).

This clonotype was seen at least ten times. This chain joins TRBV19 and TRBJ2-3; 15 nucleotides agree with TRBD2. This CDR3 comprises 18 residues. Germline V gene lookup returns CDR1 LNHDA and CDR2 SQIVND (reference sequence). V lost 5 bases, J lost 1 base, and 7 bases stayed unmatched. The CDR3 reads CASSLPGLAGGRTDTQYF. CDR3 nucleotide sequence: TGTGCCAGTAGTCTACCGGGACTAGCGGGAGGACGCACAGATACGCAGTATTTT. Full variable domain (rest looked up from reference TRBV19 and TRBJ2-3): DGGITQSPKYLFRKEGQNVTLSCEQNLNHDAMYWYRQDPGQGLRLIYYSQIVNDFQKGDIAEGYSVSREKKESFPLTVTSAQKNPTAFYLCASSLPGLAGGRTDTQYFGPGTRLTVL.

In this sample, this clonotype turned up many times. This chain connects TRBV3-1 to TRBJ2-1; D gene uncertain. The ends were cut back, 0 bases at V and 10 bases at J, with 10 bases in the middle. This CDR3 spans 13 amino acids. Germline CDR1 is LGHDT and CDR2 is YNNKEL (reference sequence). CDR3 nucleotides: TGTGCCAGCAGCCAAGATGCGAAAGGAGAGCAGTTCTTC. Its translation: CASSQDAKGEQFF.

The table lists this clonotype with a count of one. The V gene is TRBV14, the J gene TRBJ2-2, with TRBD2 matching 9 bases. V dropped 2 bases and J dropped 7; count of bases not matched to a gene: 8. The CDR3 spans 16 residues. Germline V gene sequence: CDR1 SGHDN, CDR2 FVKESK. The chain's CDR3 is CASSQRGGALSGELFF. Here the CDR3 DNA reads TGTGCCAGCAGCCAACGCGGGGGGGCCTTGAGCGGGGAGCTGTTTTTT. The entire variable domain, with the rest obtained from reference TRBV14 and TRBJ2-2, is as follows: EAGVTQFPSHSVIEKGQTVTLRCDPISGHDNLYWYRRVMGKEIKFLLHFVKESKQDESGMPNNRFLAERTGGTYSTLKVQPAELEDSGVYFCASSQRGGALSGELFFGEGSRLTVL.

This clonotype was counted at least ten times. The chain couples TRBV2 to TRBJ1-2, with D possibly matching TRBD1 (6 bases). The CDR3 extends over 12 amino acids. The V gene's germline CDR1 is SNHLY and CDR2 FYNNEI. V gave up 9 bases and J gave up 2 bases, with 10 bases separating them. CDR3 sequence reads: CASRTGNYGYTF. In nucleotides, the CDR3 is TGTGCCAGTCGAACAGGGAACTATGGCTACACCTTC.

Of note for this clonotype: A much larger clone differs by one base, so this may be a read error. CDR3 protein: CASTGYIGELFF. The CDR3 DNA sequence: TGTGCCAGCACAGGATACATCGGGGAGCTGTTTTTT. The V and J genes are TRBV6-1 and TRBJ2-2; no reliable D call. The CDR3 length is 12 residues. The germline CDR1 and CDR2 sequences are MNHNS and SASEGT. Trimming removed 7 bases at V and 7 bases at J, with 10 bases between.

This clonotype has just a few counts. V gene TRBV30 combines with J gene TRBJ2-7; the D is unclear. Trimming stripped 1 base from V and 6 bases from J, with 22 bases between. This CDR3 is 16 amino acids long. Germline V gene data show CDR1 as GTSNPN and CDR2 as SVGIG (reference sequence). The CDR3 sequence: CAWSGSRVLGFGEQYF. The CDR3 coding sequence is TGTGCCTGGAGTGGTTCCCGGGTTTTAGGTTTTGGCGAGCAGTACTTC.

This clonotype was counted ten times or more. The CDR3 loop reads CASSLAASYYFTDTQYF. CDR3 sequence (DNA): TGTGCCAGCAGCTTGGCCGCCAGCTATTATTTCACAGATACGCAGTATTTT. The chain joins TRBV5-6 to TRBJ2-3; D remains unclear. The germline V gene has CDR1 SGHDT and CDR2 YYEEEE. This CDR3 comprises 17 residues. Trimming took off 0 bases at V and 2 bases at J, with 16 bases between the two ends.